These 2 T cell receptor beta chains were sequenced from one sample in a study of control samples from healthy donors and cancer patients. Sequenced by immunoSEQ multiplex PCR; TCRdb stores in-frame clones only, minus some. The sample has about 250,000 clones, approximately 80% seen once. The sequencing input was PBMCs. Every receptor here comes from a woman aged 60-70 years with lung cancer.

This clone has a single count. The chain links TRBV18 to TRBJ1-4; the D is unclear. V was pared by 3 bases and J by 10 bases, with 24 bases between. The germline CDR1 and CDR2 sequences are KGHSH and LQKENI. The CDR3 runs 17 residues. CDR3 sequence reads: CASSPEETPRSAGKLFF. CDR3 sequence (DNA): TGTGCCAGCTCACCCGAAGAAACCCCGCGATCGGCCGGAAAACTGTTTTTT.

The CDR3 region has the DNA TGTGCCAGCAGCCCCAGACAGGGGGGGGGTGAAAAACTGTTTTTT. It specifies CASSPRQGGGEKLFF. The chain carries TRBV11-2 and TRBJ1-4, with 9 bases fitting TRBD1. Germline values: CDR1 SGHAT, CDR2 FQNNGV. Trimming cost V 5 bases and J 7 bases; bases outside gene matches: 8. This CDR3 comprises 15 residues.